This T cell receptor beta chain was obtained from a study of blood T cell repertoires in COVID-19. In this sample, this clone turned up a few times. The germline CDR1 and CDR2 sequences are LNHDA and SQIVND (reference sequence). The CDR3 contains 13 residues. The V gene lost 2 bases and the J gene lost 1 base, with 5 bases spanning the gap. Here immunoSEQ multiplex PCR was the method, and the copy in TCRdb shows in-frame clones only, minus some. The sample lists about 250,000 clones, approximately 83% occurring once. The chain employs TRBV19 and TRBJ1-1; D gene unclear. The source of this sequence is a man between 50 and 59 years old with active or convalescent COVID-19. The sample taken for sequencing was peripheral blood. CDR3 protein: CASSISRNTEAFF. The DNA for the CDR3 is TGTGCCAGTAGTATAAGCCGGAACACTGAAGCTTTCTTT. Full variable domain (remainder filled in from reference TRBV19 and TRBJ1-1): DGGITQSPKYLFRKEGQNVTLSCEQNLNHDAMYWYRQDPGQGLRLIYYSQIVNDFQKGDIAEGYSVSREKKESFPLTVTSAQKNPTAFYLCASSISRNTEAFFGQGTRLTVV.